Sequencing of this T cell receptor beta chain was carried out in a study of blood T cell repertoires in COVID-19. This clone was recorded many times. Other nucleotide sequences from this sample produce the same CDR3. Libraries were prepared by immunoSEQ multiplex PCR; TCRdb keeps only in-frame clonotypes and omits some of them. There are approximately 190,000 clones in the sample; almost 85% occur only once, and roughly 4.6% lies in the top ten. The receptor comes from a woman between 65 and 79 years old with active or convalescent COVID-19. Material for sequencing was peripheral blood.

DNA for the CDR3: TGTGCCAGCAGCTTTAAACTAGCGGACACAGATACGCAGTATTTT. This sequence encodes CASSFKLADTDTQYF. The V gene is TRBV5-4, the J gene TRBJ2-3; 8 bases map to TRBD2. V dropped 2 bases and J dropped 2; count of bases not matched to a gene: 4. The CDR3 consists of 15 residues. Germline loops: CDR1 SGHNT, CDR2 YYREEE (reference sequence).